This is a list of T cell receptor beta chains from one sample in a study of vaccination and CD4 T cells after COVID-19. Their antigens are not known. Using its own MiXCR run on the PCR reads, TCRdb lists one record per CDR3 protein. Here the sample spans around 12,000 distinct CDR3 sequences, 50% to 55% being singletons. Material: CD4+ T cells from blood, cultured in vitro. All receptors derive from a human donor who had recovered from COVID-19. Each CDR3 is given with its conserved first and last residue. Fields, in order: V gene, J gene, clone size, CDR3 protein. Clone size is given for some rows only: seen once, a few or many times, or a class if the clone is expanded.

TRBV7-9	TRBJ1-3	-	CASSSDKYSGNTIYF
TRBV28	TRBJ2-2	few	CASSWGLRGLPGELFF
TRBV6-5	TRBJ2-5	-	CASSSGLAVYQETQYF
TRBV20-1	TRBJ2-1	-	CSASYSPGYNEQFF
TRBV20-1	TRBJ1-2	-	CSAGALGQNGLYGYTF
TRBV7-9	TRBJ1-6	-	CASSSSRSRSYNSPLHF
TRBV20-1	TRBJ1-3	-	CSARRRQGFGNTIYF
TRBV7-3	TRBJ2-3	-	CASSLQRTGGAGGSDTQYF
TRBV20-1	TRBJ1-6	few	CSARRGTENSPLHF
TRBV5-1	TRBJ1-2	-	CASSWGRGTGGYTF
TRBV19	TRBJ2-2	-	CASSWTSGFAGELFF
TRBV6-1	TRBJ2-7	-	CASSPGTGNEQYF
TRBV6-1	TRBJ2-1	few	CASSVGTSDINEQFF
TRBV2	TRBJ1-2	few	CASSSGTGNGYTF
TRBV7-3	TRBJ1-1	few	CASRSTGLATEAFF
TRBV20-1	TRBJ1-1	-	CSAGSEYRGTEAFF
TRBV20-1	TRBJ1-5	few	CSASPDGPNQPQHF
TRBV6-1	TRBJ1-2	-	CASSVTGIVSYGYTF
TRBV12-3/TRBV12-4	TRBJ1-6	once	CASSSQGVKDSPLHF
TRBV28	TRBJ1-2	few	CASSLRGRGNYGYTF
TRBV15	TRBJ2-5	-	CATSSRTWKETQYF
TRBV20-1	TRBJ1-4	-	CSARRPTGAGEKLFF
TRBV27	TRBJ2-1	-	CASSATSGGISGSYNEQFF
TRBV7-2	TRBJ2-5	medium-sized	CASSLDRGETQYF
TRBV4-1	TRBJ1-2	-	CASRDRQGPTYGYTF
TRBV27	TRBJ2-6	-	CASSFGFSGANVLTF
TRBV6-1	TRBJ1-6	few	CASSIRTGWNSPLHF
TRBV2	TRBJ2-1	-	CASSLGLAVSNEQFF
TRBV15	TRBJ2-7	-	CATSRGEGDVDEQYF
TRBV20-1	TRBJ2-1	-	CSATGSLAGAPEQFF
TRBV30	TRBJ1-2	-	CAWSHTGGPGGYTF
TRBV6-2/TRBV6-3	TRBJ2-7	-	CASSRQGYEQYF
TRBV9	TRBJ2-7	few	CASSVAEAPYEQYF
TRBV4-3	TRBJ1-4	once	CASSPSGMGATNEKLFF
TRBV18	TRBJ1-6	-	CASSPTGGDSPLHF
TRBV9	TRBJ1-2	-	CASSVAGGKAYGYTF
TRBV30	TRBJ1-1	-	CAWSPSGGRNTEAFF
TRBV28	TRBJ2-3	-	CASSLLGIRGTQYF
TRBV6-1	TRBJ2-3	-	CASSRTGSTDTQYF
TRBV5-1	TRBJ1-6	-	CASRLGEDRGNSPLHF
TRBV7-2	TRBJ2-5	-	CASSLGLAGGPQETQYF
TRBV24-1	TRBJ2-2	few	CATSEPRPGPGDTGELFF
TRBV2	TRBJ1-1	few	CASSEGQGVRTEAFF
TRBV2	TRBJ2-7	-	CASSYDRGVSYEQYF
TRBV7-3	TRBJ2-5	-	CASSSTSGEETQYF
TRBV12-3/TRBV12-4	TRBJ2-1	few	CASTPSSYNEQFF
TRBV9	TRBJ2-7	-	CASSPRTSGTEQYF
TRBV5-6	TRBJ1-1	-	CASSRNTEAFF
TRBV27	TRBJ2-2	-	CASSRRTSGRNTGELFF
TRBV18	TRBJ1-5	once	CASSPGNQPQHF
TRBV24-1	TRBJ1-2	few	CATSEANYGYTF
TRBV5-1	TRBJ1-5	-	CASSEGTGNQPQHF
TRBV20-1	TRBJ2-2	few	CSARGAGDTGELFF
TRBV20-1	TRBJ1-6	-	CSAREAGQGVSPLHF
TRBV6-1	TRBJ2-7	-	CASSEPGGSSGNSYEQYF